This note documents a single T cell receptor beta chain sequence. As yet, its antigen is unknown. The sample belongs to a study of T cell responses to AZD1222 COVID-19 vaccine. Both about-4-week and about-12-week second-dose recipients were combined. Measured with immunoSEQ multiplex PCR; TCRdb has only the in-frame clones, and not every one. The sample has 150,000 to 200,000 clones; roughly 94% are singletons. This CDR3 region has 11 residues. Germline V lookup: CDR1 MDHEN, CDR2 SYDVKM. V lost 4 bases and J 5 bases, leaving 3 bases between the germline ends. Study observations and caveats: When two AZD1222 doses had been given, Spike-specific TCR breadth and depth rose. Clonal diversity was possibly underestimated, and white British individuals and females predominated among donors. Of the AZD1222 recipients, only 6 or 7 were seropositive at baseline.

The V gene is TRBV28, the J gene TRBJ2-4; no definite D call. The sequences come from peripheral blood, collected 28 days after the second AZD1222 dose. The TCR sequence derives from an adult who received the AZD1222 COVID-19 vaccine. The CDR3 DNA follows: TGTGCCAGCAGTTCTGAAAACATTCAGTACTTC. It specifies CASSSENIQYF.